This paragraph covers one T cell receptor beta chain sequence. Its antigen is unidentified. This record belongs to a study of blood T cells in healthy people across ages. General study findings and limits: Unsorted PBMC material precluded a definitive naive versus antigen-experienced comparison. Aged donors had fewer naive CD4+ cells and lower diversity than long-lived donors.

CDR1 is KGHDR and CDR2 is SFDVKD in the germline V gene. The V and J ends lost 3 bases and 7 bases, in that order; junction bases with no gene match: 9. This CDR3 has 16 amino acids. A sample-barcoded 5' primer and a J-beta primer mix were used in a second PCR of about 6 to 12 cycles. One entry per CDR3 protein, called by TCRdb with MiXCR from the 5' RACE reads. The table shows some 1,800,000 distinct CDR3 sequences, with about two fifths occurring only once. The chain uses TRBV24-1 and TRBJ2-7, with 12 bases identical to TRBD2. The sequencing input was blood. This clonotype was obtained from a human donor in good health. The CDR3 DNA reads as TGTGCCACCAGTGATGCCGCTAGCGGGGGGGCTCAGGAGCAGTACTTC. This sequence encodes CATSDAASGGAQEQYF.